This T cell receptor beta chain was observed in a study of blood T cell repertoires in COVID-19. About the study: From the United States, Italy and Spain came samples of acute and convalescent COVID-19.

Recruitment covered about 25 US areas and drew participants whose ages spanned about 18 to 100 years. Cohorts were based on clinical histories the participants reported. Using immunoSEQ multiplex PCR, the repertoire was profiled, and TCRdb retains in-frame clones only, with some absent. The repertoire consists of approximately 440,000 clones, with roughly 87% occurring once and the leading ten covering 0.6%. The CDR3 has 14 residues. V gave up 4 bases and J gave up 5 bases, with 14 bases separating them. Germline lookup yields CDR1 SGHVS and CDR2 FNYEAQ. This receptor was taken from a man between 18 and 35 years old who had recovered from COVID-19. The J gene is TRBJ2-5, the V gene TRBV7-6; D is unresolved. Sequenced input: PBMCs or T cells enriched from blood (not recorded which). CDR3 sequence (DNA): TGTGCCAGCAGCTCCCTAGACCTTGGGGAGACCCAGTACTTC. It yields the protein CASSSLDLGETQYF.